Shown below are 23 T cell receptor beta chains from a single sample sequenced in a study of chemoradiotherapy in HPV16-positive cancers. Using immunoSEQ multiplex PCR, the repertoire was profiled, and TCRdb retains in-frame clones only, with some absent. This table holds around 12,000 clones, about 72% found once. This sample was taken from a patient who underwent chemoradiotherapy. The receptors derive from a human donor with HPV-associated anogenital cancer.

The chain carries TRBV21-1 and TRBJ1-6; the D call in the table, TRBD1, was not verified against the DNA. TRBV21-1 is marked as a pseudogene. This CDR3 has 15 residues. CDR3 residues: CASSKAGSYNSPLHF. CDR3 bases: TGTGCCAGCAGCAAGGCAGGGTCCTATAATTCACCCCTCCACTTT.

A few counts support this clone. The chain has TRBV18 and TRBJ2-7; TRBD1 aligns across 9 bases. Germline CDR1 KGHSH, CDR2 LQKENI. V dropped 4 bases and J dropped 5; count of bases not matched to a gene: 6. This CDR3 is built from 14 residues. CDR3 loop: CASSRNRGRDEQYF. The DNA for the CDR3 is TGTGCCAGCTCACGGAACAGGGGGCGGGACGAGCAGTACTTC. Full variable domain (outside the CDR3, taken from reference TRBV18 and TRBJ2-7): NAGVMQNPRHLVRRRGQEARLRCSPMKGHSHVYWYRQLPEEGLKFMVYLQKENIIDESGMPKERFSAEFPKEGPSILRIQQVVRGDSAAYFCASSRNRGRDEQYFGPGTRLTVT.

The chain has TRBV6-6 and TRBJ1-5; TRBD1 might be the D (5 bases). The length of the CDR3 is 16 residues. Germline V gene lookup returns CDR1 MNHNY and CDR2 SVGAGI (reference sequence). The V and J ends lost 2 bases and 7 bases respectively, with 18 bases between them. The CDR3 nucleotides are TGTGCCAGCAGTTACGGGACCGGGGCAGGATCCCAGCCCCAGCATTTT. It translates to CASSYGTGAGSQPQHF.

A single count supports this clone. The CDR3 sequence: CASSASGTSYEQYF. The CDR3 DNA follows: TGTGCCAGCAGTGCATCCGGGACAAGCTACGAGCAGTACTTC. This sequence joins TRBV27 and TRBJ2-5; TRBD1 is a possible D gene (6 bases). With the DNA end fitting TRBJ2-7 better, the J assignment may be wrong. The germline V gene encodes CDR1 MNHEY and CDR2 SMNVEV (reference sequence). The CDR3 covers 14 residues.

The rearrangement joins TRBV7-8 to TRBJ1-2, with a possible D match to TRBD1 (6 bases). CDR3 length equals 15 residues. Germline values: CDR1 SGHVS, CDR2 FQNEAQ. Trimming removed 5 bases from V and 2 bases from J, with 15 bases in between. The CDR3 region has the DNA TGTGCCAGCAGCCCTTCCAGGGGTTGGAACTATGGCTACACCTTC. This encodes CASSPSRGWNYGYTF.

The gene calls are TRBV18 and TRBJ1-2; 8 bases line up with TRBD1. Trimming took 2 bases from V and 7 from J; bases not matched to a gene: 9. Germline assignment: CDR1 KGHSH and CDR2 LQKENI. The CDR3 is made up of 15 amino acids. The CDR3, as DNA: TGTGCCAGCTCACCAGGGGCAGGGGGCGCCTTTGGCTACACCTTC. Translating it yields CASSPGAGGAFGYTF.

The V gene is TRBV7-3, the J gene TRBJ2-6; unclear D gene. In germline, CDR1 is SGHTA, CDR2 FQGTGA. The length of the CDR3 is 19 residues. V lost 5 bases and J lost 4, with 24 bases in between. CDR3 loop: CASSPTARVSVLGANVLTF. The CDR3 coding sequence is TGTGCCAGCAGCCCCACCGCCCGGGTTTCCGTTTTAGGGGCCAACGTCCTGACTTTC. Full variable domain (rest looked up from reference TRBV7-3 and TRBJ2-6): GAGVSQTPSNKVTEKGKYVELRCDPISGHTALYWYRQSLGQGPEFLIYFQGTGAADDSGLPNDRFFAVRPEGSVSTLKIQRTERGDSAVYLCASSPTARVSVLGANVLTFGAGSRLTVL.

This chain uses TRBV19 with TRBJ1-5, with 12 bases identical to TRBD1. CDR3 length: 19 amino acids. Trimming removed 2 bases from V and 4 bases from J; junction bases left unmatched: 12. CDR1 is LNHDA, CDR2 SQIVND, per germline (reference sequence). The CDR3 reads CASSIRRDRGLRGNQPQHF. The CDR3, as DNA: TGTGCCAGTAGTATAAGGCGGGACAGGGGGCTTAGGGGGAATCAGCCCCAGCATTTT.

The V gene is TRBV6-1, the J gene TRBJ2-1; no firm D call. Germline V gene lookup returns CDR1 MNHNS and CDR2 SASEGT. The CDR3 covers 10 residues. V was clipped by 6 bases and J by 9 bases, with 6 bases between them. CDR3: CASSYGEQFF. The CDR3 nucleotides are TGTGCCAGCAGCTACGGTGAGCAGTTCTTC.

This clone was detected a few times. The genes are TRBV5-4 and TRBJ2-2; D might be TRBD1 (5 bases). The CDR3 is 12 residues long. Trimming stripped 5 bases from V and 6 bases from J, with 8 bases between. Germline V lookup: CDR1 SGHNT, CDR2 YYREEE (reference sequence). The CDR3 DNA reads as TGTGCCAGCAGTCCAGGGTCCGGGGAGCTGTTTTTT. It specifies CASSPGSGELFF.

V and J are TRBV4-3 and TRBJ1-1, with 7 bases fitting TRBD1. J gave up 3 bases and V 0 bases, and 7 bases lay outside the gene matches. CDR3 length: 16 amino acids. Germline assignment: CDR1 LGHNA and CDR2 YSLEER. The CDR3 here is CASSQDANRGYTEAFF. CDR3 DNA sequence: TGCGCCAGCAGCCAAGATGCAAACAGGGGATACACTGAAGCTTTCTTT.

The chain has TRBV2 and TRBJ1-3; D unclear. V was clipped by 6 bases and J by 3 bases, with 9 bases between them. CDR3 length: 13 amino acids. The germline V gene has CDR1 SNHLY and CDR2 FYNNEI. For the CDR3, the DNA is TGTGCCAGCAGGGCATCGAATGGAAACACCATATATTTT. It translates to CASRASNGNTIYF.

The chain's CDR3 is CASSPGQSNEKLFF. In DNA, the CDR3 is TGCGCCAGCAGCCCGGGACAGAGTAATGAAAAACTGTTTTTT. V is TRBV5-1 and J is TRBJ1-4, with TRBD1 identical over 7 bases. Trimming cost V 4 bases and J 4 bases; bases outside gene matches: 4. Looked up from germline, CDR1 is SGHRS and CDR2 is YFSETQ. CDR3 size: 14 residues.

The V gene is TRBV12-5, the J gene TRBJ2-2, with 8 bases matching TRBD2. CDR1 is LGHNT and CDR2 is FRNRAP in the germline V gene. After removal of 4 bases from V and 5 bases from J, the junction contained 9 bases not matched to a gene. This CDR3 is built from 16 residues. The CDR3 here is CASGSPLAGETGELFF. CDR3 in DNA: TGTGCTAGTGGTTCCCCTCTAGCGGGTGAGACCGGGGAGCTGTTTTTT.

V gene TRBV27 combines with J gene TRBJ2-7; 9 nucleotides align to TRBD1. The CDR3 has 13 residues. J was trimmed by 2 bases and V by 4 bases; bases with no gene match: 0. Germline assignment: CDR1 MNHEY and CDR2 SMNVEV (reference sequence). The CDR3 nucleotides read TGTGCCAGCAGTTGGGACAGGGCCTACGAGCAGTACTTC. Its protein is CASSWDRAYEQYF.

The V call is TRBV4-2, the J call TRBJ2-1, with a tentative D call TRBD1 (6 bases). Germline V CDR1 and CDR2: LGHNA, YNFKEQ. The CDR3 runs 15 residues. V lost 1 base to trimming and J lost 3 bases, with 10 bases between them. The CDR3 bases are TGTGCCAGCAGCCAAGGGTCAGGGGACTACAATGAGCAGTTCTTC. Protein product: CASSQGSGDYNEQFF.

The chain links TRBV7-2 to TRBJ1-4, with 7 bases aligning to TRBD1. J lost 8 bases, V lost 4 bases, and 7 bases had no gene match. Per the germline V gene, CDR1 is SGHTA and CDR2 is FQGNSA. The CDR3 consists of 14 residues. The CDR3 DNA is TGTGCCAGCAGCTCCGGACAGGAGGGAGAAAAACTGTTTTTT. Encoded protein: CASSSGQEGEKLFF.

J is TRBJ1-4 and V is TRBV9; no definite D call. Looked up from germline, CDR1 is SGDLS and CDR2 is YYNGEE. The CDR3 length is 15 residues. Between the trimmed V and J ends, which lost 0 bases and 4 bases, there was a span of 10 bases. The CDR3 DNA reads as TGTGCCAGCAGCGTAGGAAACCGAATTAATGAAAAACTGTTTTTT. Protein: CASSVGNRINEKLFF.

This chain's CDR3 is CASSSTGGDLTEAFF. The CDR3 DNA follows: TGTGCCAGCAGCTCGACGGGGGGGGACTTGACTGAAGCTTTCTTT. The V and J genes are TRBV7-3 and TRBJ1-1; D is perhaps TRBD1 (5 bases). This CDR3 region has 15 residues. The germline V gene has CDR1 SGHTA and CDR2 FQGTGA. V shed 4 bases and J shed 5 bases, with 17 bases lying between them.

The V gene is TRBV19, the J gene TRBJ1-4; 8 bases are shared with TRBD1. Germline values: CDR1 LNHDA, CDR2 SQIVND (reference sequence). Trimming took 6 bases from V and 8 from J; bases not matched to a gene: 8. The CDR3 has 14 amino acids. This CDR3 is CASRTDRGREKLFF. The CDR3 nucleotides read TGTGCCAGTAGGACTGACAGGGGACGAGAAAAACTGTTTTTT.

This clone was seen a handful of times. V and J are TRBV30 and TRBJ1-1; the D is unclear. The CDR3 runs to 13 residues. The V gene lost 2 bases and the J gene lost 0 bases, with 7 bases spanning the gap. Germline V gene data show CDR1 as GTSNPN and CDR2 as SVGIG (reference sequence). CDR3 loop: CAWSPSVNTEAFF. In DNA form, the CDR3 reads TGTGCCTGGAGTCCCTCAGTGAACACTGAAGCTTTCTTT.

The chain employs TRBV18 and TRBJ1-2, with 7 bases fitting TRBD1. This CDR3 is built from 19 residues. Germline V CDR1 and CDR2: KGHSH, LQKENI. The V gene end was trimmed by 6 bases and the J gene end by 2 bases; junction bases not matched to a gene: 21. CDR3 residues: CASSRMGILTGDTNYGYTF. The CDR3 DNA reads TGTGCCAGCTCCAGGATGGGGATACTAACAGGGGACACGAACTATGGCTACACCTTC.

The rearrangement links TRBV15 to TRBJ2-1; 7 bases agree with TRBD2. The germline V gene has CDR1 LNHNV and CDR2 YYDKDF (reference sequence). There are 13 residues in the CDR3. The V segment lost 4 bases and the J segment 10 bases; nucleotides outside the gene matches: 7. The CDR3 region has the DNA TGTGCCACCAGCACCAAGTTGGGGGGGGAGCAGTTCTTC. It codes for CATSTKLGGEQFF. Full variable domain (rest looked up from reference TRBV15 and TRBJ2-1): DAMVIQNPRYQVTQFGKPVTLSCSQTLNHNVMYWYQQKSSQAPKLLFHYYDKDFNNEADTPDNFQSRRPNTSFCFLDIRSPGLGDTAMYLCATSTKLGGEQFFGPGTRLTVL.